Given below is one TCR beta chain in context. How the authors handled the data: Reference gene primer amplification yielded estimated nucleated cell counts. The protocol was immunoSEQ multiplex PCR, while the TCRdb copy is restricted to in-frame clones and leaves out a portion. That table furnishes V, J and clone size, whereas the DNA furnished D and trimming. This table holds about 380,000 clones, around 84% found once. The record originates from a study of blood T cell repertoires in COVID-19. This CDR3 spans 14 amino acids. With V trimmed by 3 bases and J by 2 bases, 3 bases remained unmatched. Germline V gene sequence: CDR1 WSHSY, CDR2 SAAADI.

This TCR was recovered from a woman under 30 with acute or convalescent COVID-19. Material: peripheral blood. The chain joins TRBV10-2 to TRBJ2-7; the match to TRBD2 covers 8 bases. The CDR3 is CASSETSGTYEQYF. In nucleotides, the CDR3 is TGCGCCAGCAGTGAAACTAGCGGAACCTACGAGCAGTACTTC.